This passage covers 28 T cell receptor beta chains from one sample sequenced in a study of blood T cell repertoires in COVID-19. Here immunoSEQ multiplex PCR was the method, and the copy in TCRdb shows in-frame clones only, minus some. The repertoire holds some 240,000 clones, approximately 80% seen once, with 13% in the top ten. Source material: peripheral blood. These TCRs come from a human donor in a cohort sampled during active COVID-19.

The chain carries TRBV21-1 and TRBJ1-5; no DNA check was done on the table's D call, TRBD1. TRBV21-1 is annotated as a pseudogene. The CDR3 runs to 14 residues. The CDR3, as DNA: TGTGCCAGCAGCAAAGGGACAGGGGGACAGCCCCAGCATTTT. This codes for CASSKGTGGQPQHF.

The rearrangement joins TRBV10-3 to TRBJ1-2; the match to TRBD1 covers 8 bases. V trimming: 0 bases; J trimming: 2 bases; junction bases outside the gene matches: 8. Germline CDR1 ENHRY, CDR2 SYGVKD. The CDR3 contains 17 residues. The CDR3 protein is CAISESEARGLNYGYTF. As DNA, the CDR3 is TGTGCCATCAGTGAGTCTGAAGCCAGGGGGCTCAACTATGGCTACACCTTC.

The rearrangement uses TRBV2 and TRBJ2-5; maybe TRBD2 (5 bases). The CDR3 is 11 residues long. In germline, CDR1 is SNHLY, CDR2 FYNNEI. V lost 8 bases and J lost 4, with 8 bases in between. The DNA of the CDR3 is TGTGCCAGCCGCGCGGGAGAGACCCAGTACTTC. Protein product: CASRAGETQYF.

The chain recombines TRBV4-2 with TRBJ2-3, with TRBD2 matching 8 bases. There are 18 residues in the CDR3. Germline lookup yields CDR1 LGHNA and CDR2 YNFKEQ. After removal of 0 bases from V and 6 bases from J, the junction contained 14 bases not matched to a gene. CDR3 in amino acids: CASSQDAAAGEREDTQYF. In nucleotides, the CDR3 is TGTGCCAGCAGCCAAGATGCAGCAGCGGGGGAGCGTGAGGATACGCAGTATTTT.

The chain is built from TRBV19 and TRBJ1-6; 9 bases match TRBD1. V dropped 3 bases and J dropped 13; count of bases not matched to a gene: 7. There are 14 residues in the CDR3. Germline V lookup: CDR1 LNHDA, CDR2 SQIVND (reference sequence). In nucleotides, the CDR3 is TGTGCCAGTAGTATGGACAGGGGTTTGTTCCCCCTCCACTTT. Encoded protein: CASSMDRGLFPLHF.

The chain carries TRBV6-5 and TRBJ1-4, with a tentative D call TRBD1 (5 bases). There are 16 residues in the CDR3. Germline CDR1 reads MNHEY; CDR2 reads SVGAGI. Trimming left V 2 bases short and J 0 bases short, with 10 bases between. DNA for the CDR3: TGTGCCAGCAGTTACGGTGACAGTTCAACTAATGAAAAACTGTTTTTT. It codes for CASSYGDSSTNEKLFF.

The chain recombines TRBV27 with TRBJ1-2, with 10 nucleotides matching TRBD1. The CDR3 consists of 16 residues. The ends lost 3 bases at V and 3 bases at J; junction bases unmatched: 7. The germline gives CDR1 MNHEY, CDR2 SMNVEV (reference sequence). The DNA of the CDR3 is TGTGCCAGCAGTTTGTTGGGACAGGGGTACGACTATGGCTACACCTTC. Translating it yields CASSLLGQGYDYGYTF.

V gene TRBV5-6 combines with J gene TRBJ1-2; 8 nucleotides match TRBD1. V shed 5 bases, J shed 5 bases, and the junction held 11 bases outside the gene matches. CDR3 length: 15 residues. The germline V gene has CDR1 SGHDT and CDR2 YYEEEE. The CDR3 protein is CASSRGRGQGYGYTF. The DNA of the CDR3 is TGTGCCAGCAGTCGGGGCAGGGGGCAAGGGTATGGCTACACCTTC.

CDR3: CASSSGLAGGTGELFF. CDR3 bases: TGTGCCAGCAGCTCGGGACTAGCGGGTGGCACCGGGGAGCTGTTTTTT. V and J are TRBV4-2 and TRBJ2-2; 12 bases line up with TRBD2. The V segment lost 5 bases and the J segment 4 bases; nucleotides outside the gene matches: 5. Germline V CDR1 and CDR2: LGHNA, YNFKEQ. This CDR3 has 16 amino acids.

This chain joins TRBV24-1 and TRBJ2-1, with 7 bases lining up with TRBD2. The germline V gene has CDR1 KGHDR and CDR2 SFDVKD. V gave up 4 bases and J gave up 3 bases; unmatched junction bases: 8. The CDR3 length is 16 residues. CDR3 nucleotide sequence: TGTGCCACCAGTGACCCTGGGGGGGAGAACTACAATGAGCAGTTCTTC. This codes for CATSDPGGENYNEQFF.

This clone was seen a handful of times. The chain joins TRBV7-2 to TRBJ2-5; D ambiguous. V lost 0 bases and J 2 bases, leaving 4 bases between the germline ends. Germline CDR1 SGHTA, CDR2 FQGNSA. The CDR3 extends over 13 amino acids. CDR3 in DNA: TGTGCCAGCAGCTTAGCCTTTCAAGAGACCCAGTACTTC. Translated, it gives CASSLAFQETQYF.

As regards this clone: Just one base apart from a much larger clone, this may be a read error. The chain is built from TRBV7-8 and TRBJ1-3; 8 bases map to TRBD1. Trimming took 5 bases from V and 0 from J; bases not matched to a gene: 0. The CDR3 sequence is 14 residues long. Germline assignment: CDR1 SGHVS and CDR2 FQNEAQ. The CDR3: CASSTGGSGNTIYF. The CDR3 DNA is TGTGCCAGCAGCACAGGGGGCTCTGGAAACACCATATATTTT.

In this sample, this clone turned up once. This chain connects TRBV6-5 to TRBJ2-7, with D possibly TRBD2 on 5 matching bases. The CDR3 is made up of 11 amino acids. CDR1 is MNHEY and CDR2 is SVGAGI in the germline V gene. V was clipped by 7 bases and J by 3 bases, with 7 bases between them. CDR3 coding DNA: TGTGCCAGCACCGAGGGCTACGAGCAGTACTTC. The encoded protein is CASTEGYEQYF.

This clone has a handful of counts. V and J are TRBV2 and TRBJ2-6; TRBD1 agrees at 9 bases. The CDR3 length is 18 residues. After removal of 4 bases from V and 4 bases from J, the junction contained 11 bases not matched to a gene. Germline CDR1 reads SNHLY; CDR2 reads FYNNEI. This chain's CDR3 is CASSVTGGAFFGANVLTF. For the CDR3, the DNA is TGTGCCAGCAGTGTCACAGGGGGCGCATTTTTCGGGGCCAACGTCCTGACTTTC. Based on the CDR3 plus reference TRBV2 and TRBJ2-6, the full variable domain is EPEVTQTPSHQVTQMGQEVILRCVPISNHLYFYWYRQILGQKVEFLVSFYNNEISEKSEIFDDQFSVERPDGSNFTLKIRSTKLEDSAMYFCASSVTGGAFFGANVLTFGAGSRLTVL.

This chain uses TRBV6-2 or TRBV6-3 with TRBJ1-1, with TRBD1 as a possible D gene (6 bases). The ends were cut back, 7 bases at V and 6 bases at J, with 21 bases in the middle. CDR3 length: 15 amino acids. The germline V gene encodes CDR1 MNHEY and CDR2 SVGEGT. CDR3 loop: CASTPRQVGRSEAFF. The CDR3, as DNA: TGTGCCAGCACCCCCCGACAGGTTGGACGATCTGAAGCTTTCTTT.

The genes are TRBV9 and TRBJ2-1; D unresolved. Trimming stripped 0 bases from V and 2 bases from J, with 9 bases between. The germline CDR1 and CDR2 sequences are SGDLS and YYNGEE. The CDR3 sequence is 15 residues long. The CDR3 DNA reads TGTGCCAGCAGCGTAGCCTGGCCAGCCTACAATGAGCAGTTCTTC. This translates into CASSVAWPAYNEQFF. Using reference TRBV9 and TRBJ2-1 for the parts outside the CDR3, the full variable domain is DSGVTQTPKHLITATGQRVTLRCSPRSGDLSVYWYQQSLDQGLQFLIQYYNGEERAKGNILERFSAQQFPDLHSELNLSSLELGDSALYFCASSVAWPAYNEQFFGPGTRLTVL.

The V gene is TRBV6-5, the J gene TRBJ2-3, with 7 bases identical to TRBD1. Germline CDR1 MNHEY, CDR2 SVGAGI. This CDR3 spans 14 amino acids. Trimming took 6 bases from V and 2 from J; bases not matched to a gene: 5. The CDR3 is CASRLGTDTDTQYF. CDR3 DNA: TGTGCCAGCAGGTTGGGGACAGACACAGATACGCAGTATTTT.

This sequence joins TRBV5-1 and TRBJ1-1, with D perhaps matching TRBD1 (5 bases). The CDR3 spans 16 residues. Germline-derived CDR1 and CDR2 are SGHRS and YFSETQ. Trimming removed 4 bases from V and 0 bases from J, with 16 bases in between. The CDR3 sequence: CASSASGVYLNTEAFF. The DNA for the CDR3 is TGCGCCAGCAGCGCTTCGGGGGTATACCTGAACACTGAAGCTTTCTTT.

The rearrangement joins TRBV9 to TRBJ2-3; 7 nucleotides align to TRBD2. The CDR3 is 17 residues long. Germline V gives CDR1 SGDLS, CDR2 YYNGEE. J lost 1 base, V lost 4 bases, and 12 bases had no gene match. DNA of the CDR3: TGTGCCAGCAGCCCTCGCTTGGCGGGGGTCGGCACAGATACGCAGTATTTT. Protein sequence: CASSPRLAGVGTDTQYF.

In DNA, the CDR3 is TGTGCCAGCAGCCCCAGGACTGGGTACAATGAGCAGTTCTTC. Translated: CASSPRTGYNEQFF. The chain is built from TRBV7-3 and TRBJ2-1; possibly TRBD2 for D (5 bases). Looked up from germline, CDR1 is SGHTA and CDR2 is FQGTGA. CDR3 length: 14 amino acids. V gave up 5 bases and J gave up 4 bases, with 12 bases separating them. Combining the CDR3 with reference TRBV7-3 and TRBJ2-1 gives the whole variable domain GAGVSQTPSNKVTEKGKYVELRCDPISGHTALYWYRQSLGQGPEFLIYFQGTGAADDSGLPNDRFFAVRPEGSVSTLKIQRTERGDSAVYLCASSPRTGYNEQFFGPGTRLTVL.

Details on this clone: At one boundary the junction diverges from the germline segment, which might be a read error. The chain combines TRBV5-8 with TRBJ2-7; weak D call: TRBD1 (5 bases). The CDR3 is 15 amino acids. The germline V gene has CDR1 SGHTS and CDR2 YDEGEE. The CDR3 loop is CASSPSGQGSHEQYF. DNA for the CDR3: TGTGCCAGCAGCCCCTCCGGGCAGGGCTCCCACGAGCAGTACTTC. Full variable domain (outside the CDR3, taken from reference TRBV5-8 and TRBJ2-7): EAGVTQSPTHLIKTRGQQATLRCSPISGHTSVYWYQQALGLGLQFLLWYDEGEERNRGNFPPRFSGRQFPNYSSELNVNALELEDSALYLCASSPSGQGSHEQYFGPGTRLTVT.

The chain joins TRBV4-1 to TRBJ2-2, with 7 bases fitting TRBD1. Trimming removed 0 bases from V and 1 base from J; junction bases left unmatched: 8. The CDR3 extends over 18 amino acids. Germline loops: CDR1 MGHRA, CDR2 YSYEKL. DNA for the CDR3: TGCGCCAGCAGCCAAGACGAGAAGGGACAGATGAACACCGGGGAGCTGTTTTTT. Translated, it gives CASSQDEKGQMNTGELFF.

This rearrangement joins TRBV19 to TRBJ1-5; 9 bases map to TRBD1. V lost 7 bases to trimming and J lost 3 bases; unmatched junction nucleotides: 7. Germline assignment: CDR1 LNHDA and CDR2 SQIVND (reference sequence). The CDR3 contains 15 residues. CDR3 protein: CASKKQGAHNQPQHF. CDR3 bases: TGTGCCAGTAAGAAACAGGGGGCGCACAATCAGCCCCAGCATTTT.

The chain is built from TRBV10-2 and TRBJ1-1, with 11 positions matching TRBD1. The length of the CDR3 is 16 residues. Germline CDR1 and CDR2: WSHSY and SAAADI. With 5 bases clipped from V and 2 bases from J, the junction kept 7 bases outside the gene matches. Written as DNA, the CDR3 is TGCGCCAGCAGTCCCTGGACAGGGGGCGAAAACACTGAAGCTTTCTTT. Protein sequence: CASSPWTGGENTEAFF.

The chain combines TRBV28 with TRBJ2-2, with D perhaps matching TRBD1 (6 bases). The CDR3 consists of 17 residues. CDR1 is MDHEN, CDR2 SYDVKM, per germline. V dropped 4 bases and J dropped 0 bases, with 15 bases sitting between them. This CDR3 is CASSSHLDSANTGELFF. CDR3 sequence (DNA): TGTGCCAGCAGTTCTCACCTGGACAGCGCGAACACCGGGGAGCTGTTTTTT.

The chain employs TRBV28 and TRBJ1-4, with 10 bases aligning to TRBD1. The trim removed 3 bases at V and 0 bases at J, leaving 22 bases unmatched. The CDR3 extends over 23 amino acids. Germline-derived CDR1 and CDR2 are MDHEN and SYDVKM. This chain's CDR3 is CASSFPHGGDRQGATATNEKLFF. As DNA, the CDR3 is TGTGCCAGCAGTTTCCCCCATGGTGGGGACCGACAGGGGGCAACGGCAACTAATGAAAAACTGTTTTTT.

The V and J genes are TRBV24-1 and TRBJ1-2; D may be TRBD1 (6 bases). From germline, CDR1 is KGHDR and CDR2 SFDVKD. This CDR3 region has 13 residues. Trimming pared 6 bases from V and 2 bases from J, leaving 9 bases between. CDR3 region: CATSHRENYGYTF. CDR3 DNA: TGTGCCACCAGTCACAGGGAAAACTATGGCTACACCTTC.

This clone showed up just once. The chain's CDR3 is CASSPNSLGGGEGNQPQHF. In DNA, the CDR3 is TGTGCCAGCAGCCCAAATAGCTTAGGGGGGGGCGAGGGCAATCAGCCCCAGCATTTT. The chain combines TRBV14 with TRBJ1-5; TRBD1 is a possible D gene (6 bases). The ends were cut back, 4 bases at V and 2 bases at J, with 24 bases in the middle. In germline, CDR1 is SGHDN, CDR2 FVKESK. The CDR3 consists of 19 residues.